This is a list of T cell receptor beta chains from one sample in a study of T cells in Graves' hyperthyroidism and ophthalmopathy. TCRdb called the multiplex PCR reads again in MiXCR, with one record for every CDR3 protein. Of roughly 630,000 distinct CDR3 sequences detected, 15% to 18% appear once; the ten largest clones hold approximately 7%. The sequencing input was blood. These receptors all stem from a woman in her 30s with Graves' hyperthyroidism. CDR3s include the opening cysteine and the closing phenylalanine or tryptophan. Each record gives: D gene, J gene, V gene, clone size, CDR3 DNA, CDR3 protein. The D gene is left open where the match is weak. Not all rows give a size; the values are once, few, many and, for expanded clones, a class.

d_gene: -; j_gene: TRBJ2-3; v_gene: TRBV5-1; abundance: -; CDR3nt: TGCGCCAGCGGCCCGACGGGGGGCTCGGATACGCAGTATTTT; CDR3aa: CASGPTGGSDTQYF
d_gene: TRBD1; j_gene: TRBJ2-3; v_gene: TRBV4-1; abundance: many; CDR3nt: TGCGCCAGCAGCCAGGGGGACAGGGGGCAGGGATACACAGATACGCAGTATTTT; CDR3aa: CASSQGDRGQGYTDTQYF
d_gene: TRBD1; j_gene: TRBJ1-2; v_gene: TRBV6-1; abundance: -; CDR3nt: TGTGCCAGCACGCAGGGGGATGTATCTGGTGGCTACACCTTC; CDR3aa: CASTQGDVSGGYTF
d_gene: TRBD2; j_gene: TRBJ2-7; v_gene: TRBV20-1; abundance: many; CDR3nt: TGCAGTGCAGAAAAAGACTTACTAGCGGGAGCAGGCGAGCAGTACTTC; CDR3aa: CSAEKDLLAGAGEQYF
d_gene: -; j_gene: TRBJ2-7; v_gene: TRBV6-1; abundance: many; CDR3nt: TGTGCCAGCCAACAGGGCGCCTACGAGCAGTACTTC; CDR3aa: CASQQGAYEQYF
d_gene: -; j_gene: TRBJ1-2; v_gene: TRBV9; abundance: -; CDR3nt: TGTGCCAGCACCGTCTCGGCAGACTATGGCTACACCTTC; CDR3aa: CASTVSADYGYTF
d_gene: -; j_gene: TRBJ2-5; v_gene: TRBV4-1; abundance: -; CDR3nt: TGCGCCAGCAGCAGGACAGCCCAAGAGACCCAGTACTTC; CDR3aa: CASSRTAQETQYF
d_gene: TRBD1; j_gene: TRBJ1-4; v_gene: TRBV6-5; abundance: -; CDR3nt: TGTGCCAGCAGTTTACAGGGGGTGCGTCATGAAAAACTGTTTTTT; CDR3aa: CASSLQGVRHEKLFF
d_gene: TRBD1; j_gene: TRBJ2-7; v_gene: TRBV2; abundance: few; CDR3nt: TGTGCCAGCAGTGAAGTAGGCAGGGGGATCTACGAGCAGTACTTC; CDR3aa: CASSEVGRGIYEQYF
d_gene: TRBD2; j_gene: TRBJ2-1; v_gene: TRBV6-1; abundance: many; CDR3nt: TGTGCCAGCAGCATCGGACTAGCGGAAAATGAGCAGTTCTTC; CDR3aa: CASSIGLAENEQFF
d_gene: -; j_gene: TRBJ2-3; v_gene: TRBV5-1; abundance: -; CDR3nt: TGCGCCAGCAGCTCGCAAACTACTAGCACAGATACGCAGTATTTT; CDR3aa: CASSSQTTSTDTQYF
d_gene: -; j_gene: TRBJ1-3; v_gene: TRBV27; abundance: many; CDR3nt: TGTGCCAGCAGTGTCGGCTCTGGAAACACCATATATTTT; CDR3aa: CASSVGSGNTIYF
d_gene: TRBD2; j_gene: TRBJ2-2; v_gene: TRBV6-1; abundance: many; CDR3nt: TGTGCCAGCACCCGAGGCGGACTAGCGGGAAGCGGGGAGCTGTTTTTT; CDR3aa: CASTRGGLAGSGELFF
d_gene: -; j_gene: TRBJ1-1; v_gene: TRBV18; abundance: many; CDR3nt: TGTGCCAGCTCACCCCCGGCGGGGGGATTGAACACTGAAGCTTTCTTT; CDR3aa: CASSPPAGGLNTEAFF
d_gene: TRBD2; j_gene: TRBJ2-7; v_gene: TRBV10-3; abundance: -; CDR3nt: TGTGCCACCTCATCGGGGACTAGCCAGTACGGGCAGTACTTC; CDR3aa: CATSSGTSQYGQYF
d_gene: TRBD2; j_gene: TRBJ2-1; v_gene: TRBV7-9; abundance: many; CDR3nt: TGTGCCAGCAGCTTAGAACTAGCGGGAGACAATGAGCAGTTCTTC; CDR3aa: CASSLELAGDNEQFF
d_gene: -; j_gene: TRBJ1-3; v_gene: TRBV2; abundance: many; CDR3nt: TGTGCCAGCAAGCTTCTCTCTGGAAACACCATATATTTT; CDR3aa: CASKLLSGNTIYF
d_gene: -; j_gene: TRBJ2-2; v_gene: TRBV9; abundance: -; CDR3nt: TGTGCCAGCAGCGTAGATAGTGTCGGGGAGCTGTTTTTT; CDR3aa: CASSVDSVGELFF
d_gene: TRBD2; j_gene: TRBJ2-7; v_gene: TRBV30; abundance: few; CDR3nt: TGTGCCTGGAATCGGCCCGGCGGGGGGTACGAGCAGTACTTC; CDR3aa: CAWNRPGGGYEQYF
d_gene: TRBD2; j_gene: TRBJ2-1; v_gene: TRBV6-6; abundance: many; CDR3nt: TGTGCCAGCAGTTACTCCCTAGCGGCCTCCTACAATGAGCAGTTCTTC; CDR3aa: CASSYSLAASYNEQFF
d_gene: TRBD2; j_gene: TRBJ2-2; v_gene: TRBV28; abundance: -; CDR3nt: TGTGCCAGCATTGGGAGCGGGAGCAGCACCGGGGAGCTGTTTTTT; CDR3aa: CASIGSGSSTGELFF
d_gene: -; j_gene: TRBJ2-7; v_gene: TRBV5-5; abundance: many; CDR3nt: TGTGCCAGCAGCTTGTTACAGGAAGCCTACGAGCAGTACTTC; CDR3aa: CASSLLQEAYEQYF
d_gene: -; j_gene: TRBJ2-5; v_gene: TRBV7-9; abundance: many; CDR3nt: TGTGCCAGCAGCTTAGTTGAAGTGACTGATCAAGAGACCCAGTACTTC; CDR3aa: CASSLVEVTDQETQYF
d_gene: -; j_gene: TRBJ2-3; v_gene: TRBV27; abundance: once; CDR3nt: TGTGCCAGCAGTTTTAGCGATCTTCCAGATACGAAGTATTTT; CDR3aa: CASSFSDLPDTKYF
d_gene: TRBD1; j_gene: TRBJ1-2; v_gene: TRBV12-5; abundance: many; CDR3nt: TGTGCTAGTGGTTTGGTAAGACAGGGGAACTATGGCTACACCTTC; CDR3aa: CASGLVRQGNYGYTF
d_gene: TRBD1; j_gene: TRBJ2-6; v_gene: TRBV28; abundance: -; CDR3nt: TGTGCCAGCCCCCGCCCCACCCCAGGGGGCGCGAATGGGGCCAACGTCCTGACTTTC; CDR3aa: CASPRPTPGGANGANVLTF
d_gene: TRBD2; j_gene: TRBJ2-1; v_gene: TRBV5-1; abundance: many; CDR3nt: TGCGCCAGCAGCCCGGGAAGCGGGAGCCCCTCCGGCAATGAGCAGTTCTTC; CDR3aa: CASSPGSGSPSGNEQFF
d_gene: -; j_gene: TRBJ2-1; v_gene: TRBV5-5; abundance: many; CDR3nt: TGTGCCAGCAGCTTGGCGGTGGGGAATGAGCAGTTCTTC; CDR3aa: CASSLAVGNEQFF
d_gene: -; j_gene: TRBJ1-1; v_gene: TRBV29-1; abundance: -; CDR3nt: TGCAGCGTCCCACAGGGGAACACTGAAGCTTTCTTT; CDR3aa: CSVPQGNTEAFF
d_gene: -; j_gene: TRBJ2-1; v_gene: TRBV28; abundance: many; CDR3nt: TGTGCCAGCATTTCAGGGTTATACCATGAGCAGTTCTTC; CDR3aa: CASISGLYHEQFF
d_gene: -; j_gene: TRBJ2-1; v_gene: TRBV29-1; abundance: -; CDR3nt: TGCAGCGTGCTCGGAAGGGAGAGTGAGCAGTTCTTC; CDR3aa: CSVLGRESEQFF
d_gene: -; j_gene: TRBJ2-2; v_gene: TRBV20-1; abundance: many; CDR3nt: TGCAGTGCTATACAGGGGACTGAAGACACCGGGGAGCTGTTTTTT; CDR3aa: CSAIQGTEDTGELFF
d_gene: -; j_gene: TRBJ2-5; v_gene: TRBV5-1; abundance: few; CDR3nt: TGCGCCAGCAGCTTCGAAGGTCCCCAAGAGACCCAGTACTTC; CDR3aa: CASSFEGPQETQYF
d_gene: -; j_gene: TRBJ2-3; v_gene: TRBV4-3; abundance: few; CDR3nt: TGCGCCAGCAGCCAAGCATTTCGAGGCCGACTAAACACAGATACGCAGTATTTT; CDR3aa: CASSQAFRGRLNTDTQYF
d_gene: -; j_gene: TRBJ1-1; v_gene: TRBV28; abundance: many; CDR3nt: TGTGCCAGCACCAGAAGGCCGGTTGGGGGGAACACTGAAGCTTTCTTT; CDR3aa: CASTRRPVGGNTEAFF
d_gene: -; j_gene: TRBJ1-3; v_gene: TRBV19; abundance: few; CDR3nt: TGTGCCAGTCTATCCGGACAGCGGCCCGTTGACACCATATATTTT; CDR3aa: CASLSGQRPVDTIYF
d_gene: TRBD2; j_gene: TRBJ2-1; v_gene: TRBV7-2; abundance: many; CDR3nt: TGTGCCAGCAGCTTATTTCCCAGCGGGAACGTCGATGAGCAGTTCTTC; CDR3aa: CASSLFPSGNVDEQFF
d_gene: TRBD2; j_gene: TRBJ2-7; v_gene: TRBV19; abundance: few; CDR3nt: TGTGCCAGTAGTAGAACGGGACTCGGGGGGTACGAGCAGTACTTC; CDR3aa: CASSRTGLGGYEQYF